This entry lists 15 T cell receptor beta chains sequenced from one sample in a study of T cell responses to AZD1222 COVID-19 vaccine. This table comes from immunoSEQ multiplex PCR, and its TCRdb copy is limited to in-frame clones, with some not included. The table has around 160,000 clones, approximately 94% seen once. The sample consisted of peripheral blood, taken on day 0 of AZD1222 vaccination. Receptors originate from an adult in good health.

The rearrangement links TRBV6-5 to TRBJ2-3; 11 bases match TRBD2. The V gene end was trimmed by 5 bases and the J gene end by 3 bases; junction bases not matched to a gene: 4. CDR1 and CDR2 (germline): MNHEY, SVGAGI. The CDR3 has 15 amino acids. CDR3 amino acids: CASSTSGGRTDTQYF. Here the CDR3 DNA reads TGTGCCAGCAGTACTAGCGGGGGAAGGACAGATACGCAGTATTTT.

The rearrangement uses TRBV5-6 and TRBJ1-1, with D hard to call. The CDR3 runs to 12 residues. V gave up 4 bases and J gave up 4 bases, with 8 bases separating them. Germline CDR1 reads SGHDT; CDR2 reads YYEEEE. DNA for the CDR3: TGTGCCAGCAGCCGGCTCCGCACTGAAGCTTTCTTT. Protein: CASSRLRTEAFF.

This sequence joins TRBV9 and TRBJ2-1; 7 positions match TRBD2. CDR3 length: 13 amino acids. Trimming cost V 4 bases and J 7 bases; bases outside gene matches: 5. Per germline, CDR1 SGDLS and CDR2 YYNGEE. The CDR3 nucleotides are TGTGCCAGCAGCCTACTGGGGGGGAATGAGCAGTTCTTC. Translated, it gives CASSLLGGNEQFF. Variable domain in full (rest from reference TRBV9 and TRBJ2-1): DSGVTQTPKHLITATGQRVTLRCSPRSGDLSVYWYQQSLDQGLQFLIQYYNGEERAKGNILERFSAQQFPDLHSELNLSSLELGDSALYFCASSLLGGNEQFFGPGTRLTVL.

The rearrangement uses TRBV5-1 and TRBJ2-3; weak D call: TRBD2 (5 bases). Germline V lookup: CDR1 SGHRS, CDR2 YFSETQ. The CDR3 is 15 amino acids. The germline V and J ends were trimmed by 0 bases and 4 bases, with 12 bases remaining between them. The CDR3 DNA reads TGCGCCAGCAGCTTGGCGGGCAGGAGGTCAGATACGCAGTATTTT. Amino acids: CASSLAGRRSDTQYF.

The V call is TRBV7-3, the J call TRBJ2-2, with TRBD2 identical over 9 bases. Losses at the gene ends were 5 bases for V and 5 bases for J; bases not matched to a gene: 18. Germline V gene lookup returns CDR1 SGHTA and CDR2 FQGTGA. CDR3 length: 19 amino acids. The DNA for the CDR3 is TGTGCCAGCAGCCCCCTTCCCTGGCCTAGCGGGGACGCGACCGGGGAGCTGTTTTTT. Its translation is CASSPLPWPSGDATGELFF.

The chain couples TRBV3-1 (or the pseudogene TRBV3-2) to TRBJ2-3; D is perhaps TRBD1 (6 bases). Germline CDR1 reads LGHDT; CDR2 reads YNNKEL (reference sequence). The CDR3 consists of 16 residues. V lost 5 bases and J 0 bases, leaving 15 bases between the germline ends. Here the CDR3 DNA reads TGTGCCAGCAGCGGGTTCGGACAGAATAGCACAGATACGCAGTATTTT. It specifies CASSGFGQNSTDTQYF.

This chain uses TRBV7-2 with TRBJ2-1; D might be TRBD2 (6 bases). The CDR3 length is 15 residues. Germline V gene lookup returns CDR1 SGHTA and CDR2 FQGNSA. Between the trimmed V and J ends, which lost 5 bases and 4 bases, there was a span of 15 bases. CDR3 DNA sequence: TGTGCCAGCAGCCCCCTCGGGGGACTTTACAATGAGCAGTTCTTC. As protein: CASSPLGGLYNEQFF.

The genes are TRBV5-8 and TRBJ1-2, with a weak D call TRBD1 (6 bases). CDR3 length: 12 amino acids. CDR1 SGHTS and CDR2 YDEGEE come from the germline V gene. V shed 3 bases and J shed 8 bases, with 11 bases lying between them. This CDR3 is CASSWYREGYTF. For the CDR3, the DNA is TGTGCCAGCAGCTGGTACAGGGAGGGCTACACCTTC.

J is TRBJ1-2 and V is TRBV2; possibly TRBD1 for D (5 bases). In germline, CDR1 is SNHLY, CDR2 FYNNEI. The CDR3 consists of 13 residues. V lost 6 bases to trimming and J lost 7 bases, with 15 bases between them. The CDR3 DNA sequence: TGTGCCAGCAGATCGGAAGGGACTGGTGGCTACACCTTC. Protein: CASRSEGTGGYTF.

V gene TRBV19 combines with J gene TRBJ2-1; no firm D call. The length of the CDR3 is 11 residues. Trimming took off 5 bases at V and 4 bases at J, with 3 bases between the two ends. Looked up from germline, CDR1 is LNHDA and CDR2 is SQIVND (reference sequence). The CDR3 DNA reads as TGTGCCAGTAGTTATTACAATGAGCAGTTCTTC. It encodes CASSYYNEQFF.

The chain has TRBV28 and TRBJ1-1, with 9 bases identical to TRBD1. Looked up from germline, CDR1 is MDHEN and CDR2 is SYDVKM. The CDR3 consists of 12 residues. V dropped 5 bases and J dropped 14; count of bases not matched to a gene: 9. CDR3 in DNA: TGTGCCAGCAGTCCGCCGGGACAGGGCGTCTTCTTT. As protein: CASSPPGQGVFF.

The CDR3 DNA follows: TGTGCCATCAGTGAACTTGACAGCAACACTGAAGCTTTCTTT. Protein: CAISELDSNTEAFF. The rearrangement joins TRBV10-3 to TRBJ1-1; D might be TRBD1 (5 bases). The CDR3 consists of 14 residues. Deletions cut 3 bases from V and 2 bases from J, with 10 bases between. Germline V gene lookup returns CDR1 ENHRY and CDR2 SYGVKD.

This chain links TRBV7-2 with TRBJ2-7; D might be TRBD1 (6 bases). The germline V gene has CDR1 SGHTA and CDR2 FQGNSA. The CDR3 has 13 residues. The ends were cut back, 6 bases at V and 12 bases at J, with 21 bases in the middle. The CDR3 DNA reads TGTGCCAGCAGGCCTAGGTGGCAGGGGATTTTGTACTTC. As protein: CASRPRWQGILYF.

V gene TRBV5-4 combines with J gene TRBJ2-5; 8 nucleotides line up with TRBD2. Germline trimming cut 4 bases from V and 2 bases from J; bases unmatched to any gene: 7. CDR1 SGHNT and CDR2 YYREEE come from the germline V gene (reference sequence). The CDR3 is made up of 15 amino acids. The CDR3 DNA reads TGTGCCAGCAGCCGGGGGGGGTCTGAGCAAGAGACCCAGTACTTC. It specifies CASSRGGSEQETQYF.

The CDR3 protein is CASSLGQGATDTQYF. The CDR3 region has the DNA TGCGCCAGCAGCTTGGGCCAGGGGGCCACAGATACGCAGTATTTT. The genes are TRBV5-1 and TRBJ2-3, with TRBD1 matching 8 bases. The CDR3 spans 15 residues. The germline V gene has CDR1 SGHRS and CDR2 YFSETQ. V lost 0 bases to trimming and J lost 2 bases; unmatched junction nucleotides: 2.